This TCR beta chain stems from a study of CD8 T cells in Susac syndrome. V was trimmed by 4 bases and J by 6 bases, leaving 10 bases between them. The CDR3 has 13 residues. Germline assignment: CDR1 SNHLY and CDR2 FYNNEI. cDNA came from roughly 0.47 to 1 ug RNA primed by random hexamers. TCRdb re-analysed the immunoSEQ multiplex PCR reads in MiXCR, keeping a single row per CDR3 protein. The sample includes 150,000 to 200,000 distinct CDR3 sequences, around 95% of them seen just once. Specimen: CD4+ T cells from PBMCs. The chain employs TRBV2 and TRBJ1-5; D not certain. This receptor was taken from a human donor in good health. The CDR3 loop reads CASSGRPGQPQHF. CDR3 nucleotide sequence: TGTGCCAGCAGTGGTAGGCCTGGTCAGCCCCAGCATTTT.